This TCR beta chain was retrieved from a study of identical twins. V was clipped by 5 bases and J by 0 bases, with 13 bases between them. The CDR3 has 15 residues. CDR1 is SEHNR, CDR2 FQNEAQ, per germline (reference sequence). One entry per CDR3 protein results from TCRdb running MiXCR on the 5' RACE reads. The sample records some 1,700,000 distinct CDR3 sequences, around 29% being singletons. This chain uses TRBV7-9 with TRBJ1-2; no firm D call. The receptor comes from a newborn girl in good health. Sequencing was done on a sample of cord blood. CDR3 sequence: CASSLPTWSNYGYTF. CDR3 DNA sequence: TGTGCCAGCAGCCTCCCGACGTGGTCTAACTATGGCTACACCTTC.